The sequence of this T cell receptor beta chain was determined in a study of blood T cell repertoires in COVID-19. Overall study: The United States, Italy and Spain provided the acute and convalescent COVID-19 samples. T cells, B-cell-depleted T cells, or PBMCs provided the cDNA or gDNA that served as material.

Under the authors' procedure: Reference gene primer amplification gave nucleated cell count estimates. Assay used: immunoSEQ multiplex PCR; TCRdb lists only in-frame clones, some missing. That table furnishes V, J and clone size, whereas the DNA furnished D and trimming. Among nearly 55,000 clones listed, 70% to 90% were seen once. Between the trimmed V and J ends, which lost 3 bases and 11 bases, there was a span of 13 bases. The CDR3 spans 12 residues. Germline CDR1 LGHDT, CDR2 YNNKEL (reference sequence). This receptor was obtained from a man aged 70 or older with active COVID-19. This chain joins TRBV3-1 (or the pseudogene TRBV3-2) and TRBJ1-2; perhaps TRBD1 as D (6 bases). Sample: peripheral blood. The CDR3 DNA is TGTGCCAGCAGCCAGGCAAACAGGGAATACACCTTC. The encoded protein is CASSQANREYTF.